The rows below give T cell receptor beta chains drawn from one sample of a study of preoperative IRX-2 immunotherapy in early breast cancer. Profiled with immunoSEQ multiplex PCR; TCRdb holds only in-frame clones, not every one. This table holds approximately 44,000 clones, about 95% found once. This material consisted of tumor tissue, taken after IRX-2 immunotherapy. The source is a human donor with breast cancer. CDR3s include the opening cysteine and the closing phenylalanine or tryptophan. D genes are given only for firm matches. Clone sizes are given selectively: once, few, many, or a class where the clone is expanded.

TRBV10-3	TRBJ2-7	TRBD1	-	TGTGCCTCCCAACTGAGGACAGGGCCCTACGAGCAGTACTTC	CASQLRTGPYEQYF
TRBV5-1	TRBJ2-7	TRBD2	-	TGCGCCAGCAGCGGGATGACTAGCGGGAGGGCCTACGAGCAGTACTTC	CASSGMTSGRAYEQYF
TRBV4-1	TRBJ2-7	TRBD1	-	TGCGCCAGCAGCCATACCGGGACAGGGTTCAACGAGCAGTACTTC	CASSHTGTGFNEQYF
TRBV7-2	TRBJ2-2	-	-	TGTGCCAGCAGCGTACTGGTAAACACCGGGGAGCTGTTTTTT	CASSVLVNTGELFF
TRBV28	TRBJ2-1	TRBD2	-	TGTGCCAGCAGTCTAATTACTAGCGGGAGACGGAATGAGCAGTTCTTC	CASSLITSGRRNEQFF
TRBV5-1	TRBJ2-5	TRBD2	-	TGCGCCAGCAGCTCGACTAGCGGGAGGGCGGGGGAGACCCAGTACTTC	CASSSTSGRAGETQYF
TRBV6-5	TRBJ1-2	-	-	TGTGCCAGCAGTTACGGTAGCAGATCTTATGGCTACACCTTC	CASSYGSRSYGYTF
TRBV7-8	TRBJ1-2	TRBD1	-	TGTGCCAGCAGCTTACGGAAAGGACAGGGGATCCCTAACTATGGCTACACCTTC	CASSLRKGQGIPNYGYTF
TRBV11-2	TRBJ2-1	TRBD2	-	TGTGCCAGCAGCTTAGATATTAGCGGGAGGGCCGGCAATGAGCAGTTCTTC	CASSLDISGRAGNEQFF
TRBV11-2	TRBJ1-2	-	-	TGTGCCAGCAGTCCTTCGGGGTCGGTCTATGGCTACACCTTC	CASSPSGSVYGYTF
TRBV7-9	TRBJ1-2	-	-	TGTGCCAGCAGCCCTATGCAGGGCGTCTATGGCTACACCTTC	CASSPMQGVYGYTF
TRBV19	TRBJ1-1	-	once	TGTGCCAGTAGTATTGAGACCACTGAAGCTTTCTTT	CASSIETTEAFF
TRBV11-2	TRBJ2-3	-	-	TGTGCCAGCAGCTCCCTTTCGCGTTCCCAGTATTTT	CASSSLSRSQYF
TRBV4-3	TRBJ2-3	-	once	TGCGCCAGCAGCCGTCAGAGAGGAGGCACAGATACGCAGTATTTT	CASSRQRGGTDTQYF
TRBV7-8	TRBJ2-7	-	-	TGTGCCAGCAGTCCGCGGGGCGTCGAGAACGAGCAGTACTTC	CASSPRGVENEQYF
TRBV19	TRBJ1-2	TRBD1	-	TGTGCCAGTATCAACGTGGGGGACAGCTATGGCTACACCTTC	CASINVGDSYGYTF
TRBV18	TRBJ2-7	TRBD2	once	TGTGCCAGCTCACCAGTGCTAGCGGGACATTACGAGCAGTACTTC	CASSPVLAGHYEQYF
TRBV7-9	TRBJ1-4	-	-	TGTGCCAGCCAGGGTGAAAAACTGTTTTTT	CASQGEKLFF
TRBV27	TRBJ2-7	-	-	TGTGCCAGCAGTGCCCTCCCCATCTACGAGCAGTACTTC	CASSALPIYEQYF
TRBV7-3	TRBJ2-7	-	-	TGTGCCAGCAGCTCCAGCGGCCCTTACGAGCAGTACTTC	CASSSSGPYEQYF
TRBV9	TRBJ2-3	TRBD1	-	TGTGCCAGCAGCCCGAGACCGGGACAGGGGACAGATACGCAGTATTTT	CASSPRPGQGTDTQYF
TRBV29-1	TRBJ2-3	TRBD1	once	TGCAGCGCCCGACAGGGGGCGGGTACGCAGTATTTT	CSARQGAGTQYF
TRBV9	TRBJ2-1	TRBD2	-	TGTGCCAGCAGCGGCGGGAGCGGGGGTGAGCAGTTCTTC	CASSGGSGGEQFF
TRBV4-1	TRBJ2-7	TRBD1	-	TGCGCCAGCAGCTACTCGGGACAGGGGCTCTACGAGCAGTACTTC	CASSYSGQGLYEQYF
TRBV28	TRBJ2-3	TRBD2	-	TGTGCCAGCAGTTTAACTAGCGGGGTAACAGATACGCAGTATTTT	CASSLTSGVTDTQYF
TRBV18	TRBJ1-1	-	-	TGTGCCAGCTCACCAGGGGGTGCTCGGAACACTGAAGCTTTCTTT	CASSPGGARNTEAFF
TRBV20-1	TRBJ2-3	-	-	TGCAGTGCTAGAGACACAGATACGCAGTATTTT	CSARDTDTQYF
TRBV4-3	TRBJ2-1	-	-	TGCGCCAGCAGCCATGTAAACCGGGACCAGGGGAATGAGCAGTTCTTC	CASSHVNRDQGNEQFF
TRBV18	TRBJ2-6	-	-	TGTGCCAGCTCAAGGAGGGGGATCGCTGGGGCCAACGTCCTGACTTTC	CASSRRGIAGANVLTF
TRBV19	TRBJ1-3	-	once	TGTGCCAGTAGTGGGAGCTCTGGAAACACCATATATTTT	CASSGSSGNTIYF
TRBV6-5	TRBJ2-5	TRBD2	-	TGTGCCAGCAGTTCCTGGGGGGGGAAGGCCCAGTACTTC	CASSSWGGKAQYF
TRBV2	TRBJ1-4	-	-	TGTGCCAGCAGGAGGGAAAAACTGTTTTTT	CASRREKLFF
TRBV7-6	TRBJ2-7	TRBD1	-	TGTGCCAGCAGCCTTAGGGGGGGACAGGGAGGGCATTTGGGATACGAGCAGTACTTC	CASSLRGGQGGHLGYEQYF
TRBV5-1	TRBJ1-6	TRBD1	-	TGCGCCAGCAGCCAACCCGGGCGGACAGGGGCGAATTCACCCCTCCACTTT	CASSQPGRTGANSPLHF
TRBV9	TRBJ2-3	-	-	TGTGCCAGCAGCTACCGCGAGGGACAAGGGGCAGATACGCAGTATTTT	CASSYREGQGADTQYF
TRBV7-2	TRBJ2-7	-	-	TGTGCCAGCAGCTTAATTGAAACCTACGAGCAGTACTTC	CASSLIETYEQYF
TRBV4-2	TRBJ2-1	TRBD2	-	TGTGCCAGCAGCCAAAGTCCCCTAGCGGGGGGGAATGAGCAGTTCTTC	CASSQSPLAGGNEQFF
TRBV10-3	TRBJ2-2	-	-	TGTGCCATCAGTGAGTCTGCGGTAGAGAACACCGGGGAGCTGTTTTTT	CAISESAVENTGELFF
TRBV7-2	TRBJ2-5	-	-	TGTGCCAGCAGCCCCACGTTTGGGGGCACGCGGACCCAGTACTTC	CASSPTFGGTRTQYF
TRBV11-3	TRBJ1-2	-	-	TGTGCCAGCAGCTTTTCCCCGGTTAACTATGGCTACACCTTC	CASSFSPVNYGYTF
TRBV28	TRBJ1-1	-	-	TGTGCCAGCAGTACCACAGGGTGGAGCACTGAAGCTTTCTTT	CASSTTGWSTEAFF
TRBV7-2	TRBJ2-5	-	-	TGTGCCAGCAGCATACGCAGGGTCGGGGAGACCCAGTACTTC	CASSIRRVGETQYF